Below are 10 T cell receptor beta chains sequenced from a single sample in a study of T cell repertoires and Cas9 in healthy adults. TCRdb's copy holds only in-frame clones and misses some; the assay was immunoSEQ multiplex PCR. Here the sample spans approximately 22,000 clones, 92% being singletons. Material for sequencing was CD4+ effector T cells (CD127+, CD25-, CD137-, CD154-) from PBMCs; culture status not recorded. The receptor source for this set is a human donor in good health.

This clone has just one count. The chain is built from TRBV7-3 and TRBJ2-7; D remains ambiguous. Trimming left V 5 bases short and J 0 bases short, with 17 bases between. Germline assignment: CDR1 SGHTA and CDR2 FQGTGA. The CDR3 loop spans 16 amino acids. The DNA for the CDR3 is TGTGCCAGCAGCCCGCCCATTCGAAAAAGCTCCTACGAGCAGTACGTC. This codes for CASSPPIRKSSYEQYV.

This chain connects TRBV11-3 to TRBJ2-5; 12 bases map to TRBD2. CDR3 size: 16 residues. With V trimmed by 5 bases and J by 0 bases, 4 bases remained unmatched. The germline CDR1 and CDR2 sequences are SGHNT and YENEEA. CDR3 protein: CASSPGLAGNQETQYF. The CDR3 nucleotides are TGTGCCAGCAGCCCCGGACTAGCGGGGAACCAAGAGACCCAGTACTTC. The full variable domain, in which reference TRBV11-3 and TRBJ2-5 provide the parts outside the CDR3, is EAGVVQSPRYKIIEKKQPVAFWCNPISGHNTLYWYLQNLGQGPELLIRYENEEAVDDSQLPKDRFSAERLKGVDSTLKIQPAELGDSAVYLCASSPGLAGNQETQYFGPGTRLLVL.

As DNA, the CDR3 is TGTGCCAGCTCATCCAGCAGAGGCGAAGGAGCTTTCTTT. This codes for CASSSSRGEGAFF. The chain joins TRBV18 to TRBJ1-1; D is ambiguous. Trimming removed 5 bases at V and 10 bases at J, with 17 bases between. The CDR3 consists of 13 residues. Germline CDR1 KGHSH, CDR2 LQKENI.

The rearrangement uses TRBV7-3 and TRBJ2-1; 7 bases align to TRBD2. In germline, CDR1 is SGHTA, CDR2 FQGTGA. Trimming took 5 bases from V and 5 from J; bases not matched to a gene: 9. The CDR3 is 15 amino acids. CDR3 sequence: CASSPRGTTNNEQFF. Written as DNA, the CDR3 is TGTGCCAGCAGCCCCCGAGGGACTACCAACAATGAGCAGTTCTTC.

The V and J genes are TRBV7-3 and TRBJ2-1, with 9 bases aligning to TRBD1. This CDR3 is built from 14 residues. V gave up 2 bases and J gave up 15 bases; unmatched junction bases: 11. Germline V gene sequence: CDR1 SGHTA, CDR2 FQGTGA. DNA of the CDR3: TGTGCCAGCAGCTTAGACTCCCGGGACAGGGTCGCGTTCTTC. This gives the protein CASSLDSRDRVAFF.

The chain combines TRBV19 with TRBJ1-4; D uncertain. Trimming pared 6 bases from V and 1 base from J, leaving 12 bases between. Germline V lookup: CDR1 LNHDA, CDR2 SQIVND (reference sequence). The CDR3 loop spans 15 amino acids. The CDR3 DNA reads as TGTGCCAGTAGCCCCCGACACCTAACTAATGAAAAACTGTTTTTT. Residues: CASSPRHLTNEKLFF. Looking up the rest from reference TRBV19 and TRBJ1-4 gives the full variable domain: DGGITQSPKYLFRKEGQNVTLSCEQNLNHDAMYWYRQDPGQGLRLIYYSQIVNDFQKGDIAEGYSVSREKKESFPLTVTSAQKNPTAFYLCASSPRHLTNEKLFFGSGTQLSVL.

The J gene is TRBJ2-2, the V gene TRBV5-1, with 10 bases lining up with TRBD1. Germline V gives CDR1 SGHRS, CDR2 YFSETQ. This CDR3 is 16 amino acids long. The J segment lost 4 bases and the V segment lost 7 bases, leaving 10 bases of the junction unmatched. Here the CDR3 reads CASEEPGQGPTGELFF. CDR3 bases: TGCGCCAGCGAAGAACCGGGACAGGGGCCCACCGGGGAGCTGTTTTTT. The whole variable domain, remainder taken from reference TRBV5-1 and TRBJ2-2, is KAGVTQTPRYLIKTRGQQVTLSCSPISGHRSVSWYQQTPGQGLQFLFEYFSETQRNKGNFPGRFSGRQFSNSRSEMNVSTLELGDSALYLCASEEPGQGPTGELFFGEGSRLTVL.

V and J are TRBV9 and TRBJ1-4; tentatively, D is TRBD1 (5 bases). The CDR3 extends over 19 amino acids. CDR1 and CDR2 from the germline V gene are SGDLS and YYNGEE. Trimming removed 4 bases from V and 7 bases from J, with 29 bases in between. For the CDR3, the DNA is TGTGCCAGCAGCCCCCGGTTGGGGCGAGGATCGTTAACGAGTGAAAAACTGTTTTTT. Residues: CASSPRLGRGSLTSEKLFF.

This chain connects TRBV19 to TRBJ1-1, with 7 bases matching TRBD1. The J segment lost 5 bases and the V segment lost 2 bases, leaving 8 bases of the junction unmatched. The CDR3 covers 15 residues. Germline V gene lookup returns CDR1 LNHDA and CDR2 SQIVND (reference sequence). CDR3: CASSIPQGIFTEAFF. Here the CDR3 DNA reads TGTGCCAGTAGTATACCACAGGGGATTTTTACTGAAGCTTTCTTT.

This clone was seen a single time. The CDR3 is CASSLGDRPRSGNTIYF. In nucleotides, the CDR3 is TGTGCCAGCAGCTTGGGGGACAGGCCCCGCTCTGGAAACACCATATATTTT. The chain is built from TRBV5-4 and TRBJ1-3; 8 nucleotides align to TRBD1. V trimming: 0 bases; J trimming: 0 bases; junction bases outside the gene matches: 5. The germline CDR1 and CDR2 sequences are SGHNT and YYREEE (reference sequence). This CDR3 spans 17 amino acids. Together with reference TRBV5-4 and TRBJ1-3, the CDR3 gives the full variable domain: ETGVTQSPTHLIKTRGQQVTLRCSSQSGHNTVSWYQQALGQGPQFIFQYYREEENGRGNFPPRFSGLQFPNYSSELNVNALELDDSALYLCASSLGDRPRSGNTIYFGEGSWLTVV.